This passage covers 17 T cell receptor beta chains from one sample sequenced in a study of blood T cell repertoires in COVID-19. Profiling relied on immunoSEQ multiplex PCR, and the TCRdb table lists in-frame clones only, not all of them. The repertoire includes approximately 270,000 clones, 91% of them detected once, and less than 3.5% sits in the top ten. The sample consisted of PBMCs or T cells enriched from blood (not recorded which). These receptors all stem from a man aged 40-50 years who had been exposed to COVID-19.

The V and J genes are TRBV5-1 and TRBJ2-4, with 7 bases identical to TRBD2. The CDR3 is 16 amino acids. V was pared by 4 bases and J by 3 bases, with 10 bases of the junction left unmatched. Per the germline V gene, CDR1 is SGHRS and CDR2 is YFSETQ. Here the CDR3 DNA reads TGCGCCAGCAGCGCGGGGGACTTGGCCGGCAAAAACATTCAGTACTTC. This codes for CASSAGDLAGKNIQYF.

Only one count was recorded for this clone. The rearrangement links TRBV7-3 to TRBJ1-1; 7 bases align to TRBD1. Germline CDR1 SGHTA, CDR2 FQGTGA. This CDR3 has 14 amino acids. V lost 5 bases to trimming and J lost 5 bases; unmatched junction nucleotides: 8. CDR3 residues: CASSTLPGGTEAFF. The CDR3 DNA reads as TGTGCCAGCAGCACCCTGCCAGGGGGGACTGAAGCTTTCTTT. Supplemented by reference TRBV7-3 and TRBJ1-1, the full variable domain reads GAGVSQTPSNKVTEKGKYVELRCDPISGHTALYWYRQSLGQGPEFLIYFQGTGAADDSGLPNDRFFAVRPEGSVSTLKIQRTERGDSAVYLCASSTLPGGTEAFFGQGTRLTVV.

This clone was detected once. V is TRBV6-5 and J is TRBJ2-1; 13 nucleotides match TRBD2. Trimming took 6 bases from V and 8 from J; bases not matched to a gene: 7. This CDR3 is 15 amino acids long. Germline CDR1 and CDR2: MNHEY and SVGAGI. CDR3 sequence: CASSSGLAGIDEQFF. In DNA form, the CDR3 reads TGTGCCAGCAGCTCGGGACTAGCGGGAATCGATGAGCAGTTCTTC.

The chain has TRBV11-3 and TRBJ2-2; perhaps TRBD2 as D (5 bases). Looked up from germline, CDR1 is SGHNT and CDR2 is YENEEA. V gave up 3 bases and J gave up 4 bases, with 12 bases separating them. CDR3 size: 15 residues. As DNA, the CDR3 is TGTGCCAGCAGCTTCCGCGGGTTAGGCACCGGGGAGCTGTTTTTT. Protein product: CASSFRGLGTGELFF.

The gene calls are TRBV30 and TRBJ1-3, with 11 bases lining up with TRBD1. Per the germline V gene, CDR1 is GTSNPN and CDR2 is SVGIG (reference sequence). V trimming: 7 bases; J trimming: 3 bases; junction bases outside the gene matches: 2. The CDR3 runs to 13 residues. In nucleotides, the CDR3 is TGTGCCTCCGGGACAGGGGGTGGAAACACCATATATTTT. As protein: CASGTGGGNTIYF.

J is TRBJ1-4 and V is TRBV7-9, with 7 nucleotides matching TRBD1. Germline lookup yields CDR1 SEHNR and CDR2 FQNEAQ (reference sequence). The ends lost 1 base at V and 8 bases at J; junction bases unmatched: 7. The CDR3 is 15 amino acids. The CDR3 sequence is CASSLDDRVGEKLFF. The CDR3 DNA reads as TGTGCCAGCAGCTTAGATGACAGGGTGGGCGAAAAACTGTTTTTT.

The chain couples TRBV5-1 to TRBJ2-1, with TRBD1 matching 10 bases. This CDR3 comprises 17 residues. The V gene end was trimmed by 5 bases and the J gene end by 8 bases; junction bases not matched to a gene: 16. In germline, CDR1 is SGHRS, CDR2 YFSETQ. CDR3 loop: CASSSSPPGQGGDEQFF. As DNA, the CDR3 is TGCGCCAGCAGTAGTTCCCCTCCCGGACAGGGGGGCGATGAGCAGTTCTTC.

This clone has just a few counts. This chain connects TRBV6-5 to TRBJ2-3; D is unclear. The V end lost 2 bases, the J end lost 4 bases, and 4 bases lay between the germline ends. Germline lookup yields CDR1 MNHEY and CDR2 SVGAGI. The CDR3 loop spans 12 amino acids. The CDR3 here is CASSYAADTQYF. The CDR3 region has the DNA TGTGCCAGCAGTTACGCGGCAGATACGCAGTATTTT.

The chain joins TRBV18 to TRBJ1-2; D is possibly TRBD1 (6 bases). The CDR3 consists of 18 residues. CDR1 and CDR2 from the germline V gene are KGHSH and LQKENI. The germline V and J ends were trimmed by 2 bases and 6 bases, with 25 bases remaining between them. In DNA, the CDR3 is TGTGCCAGCTCACCAAACCATATAAACGGGGGGCGCCAAAATGGCTACACCTTC. Translating gives CASSPNHINGGRQNGYTF.

V and J are TRBV7-9 and TRBJ1-2; 8 nucleotides line up with TRBD1. Losses at the gene ends were 5 bases for V and 2 bases for J; bases not matched to a gene: 4. The CDR3 consists of 14 residues. Germline lookup yields CDR1 SEHNR and CDR2 FQNEAQ (reference sequence). The CDR3 is CASSPDRDNYGYTF. CDR3 DNA sequence: TGTGCCAGCAGCCCGGACAGGGACAACTATGGCTACACCTTC.

V gene TRBV9 combines with J gene TRBJ2-2, with TRBD2 identical over 10 bases. The trim removed 2 bases at V and 2 bases at J, leaving 3 bases unmatched. Germline loops: CDR1 SGDLS, CDR2 YYNGEE. This CDR3 has 16 amino acids. Here the CDR3 DNA reads TGTGCCAGCAGCGTTAGACTAGCGGGTAACACCGGGGAGCTGTTTTTT. It codes for CASSVRLAGNTGELFF.

The rearrangement uses TRBV5-1 and TRBJ1-4, with 9 positions matching TRBD1. V dropped 2 bases and J dropped 7; count of bases not matched to a gene: 12. The V gene's germline CDR1 is SGHRS and CDR2 YFSETQ. The CDR3 sequence is 17 residues long. The CDR3 nucleotides are TGCGCCAGCAGCTTAAACCCCCGGGACAGGGATATTGAAAAACTGTTTTTT. Translating gives CASSLNPRDRDIEKLFF.

This rearrangement joins TRBV18 to TRBJ2-1; D might be TRBD1 (6 bases). The V end lost 1 base, the J end lost 5 bases, and 12 bases lay between the germline ends. This CDR3 contains 15 residues. Germline CDR1 reads KGHSH; CDR2 reads LQKENI. The chain's CDR3 is CASSPQQGIHNEQFF. CDR3 DNA sequence: TGTGCCAGCTCACCACAACAGGGTATCCACAATGAGCAGTTCTTC.

This chain uses TRBV7-6 with TRBJ2-2; 7 nucleotides line up with TRBD1. V trimming: 7 bases; J trimming: 6 bases; junction bases outside the gene matches: 14. Germline lookup yields CDR1 SGHVS and CDR2 FNYEAQ. The CDR3 spans 16 residues. CDR3 coding DNA: TGTGCCAGCACCGAGGGAGTGGGACAGCCCTCCGGGGAGCTGTTTTTT. Translating it yields CASTEGVGQPSGELFF. Based on the CDR3 plus reference TRBV7-6 and TRBJ2-2, the full variable domain is GAGVSQSPRYKVTKRGQDVALRCDPISGHVSLYWYRQALGQGPEFLTYFNYEAQQDKSGLPNDRFSAERPEGSISTLTIQRTEQRDSAMYRCASTEGVGQPSGELFFGEGSRLTVL.

The CDR3 loop is CASSSDRASYEQYF. The CDR3 DNA reads TGTGCCAGCAGTTCGGACAGGGCCTCCTACGAGCAGTACTTC. The chain is built from TRBV6-5 and TRBJ2-7; TRBD1 matches at 8 bases. The V segment lost 4 bases and the J segment 0 bases; nucleotides outside the gene matches: 2. Germline CDR1 is MNHEY and CDR2 is SVGAGI. The CDR3 loop spans 14 amino acids.

V gene TRBV29-1 combines with J gene TRBJ2-3; D not resolved. Germline CDR1 is SQVTM and CDR2 is ANQGSEA. This CDR3 has 10 amino acids. The V end lost 8 bases, the J end lost 4 bases, and 7 bases lay between the germline ends. The CDR3, as DNA: TGCAGCACGTCGGCAGATACGCAGTATTTT. Translation gives CSTSADTQYF.

J is TRBJ1-2 and V is TRBV12-3 or TRBV12-4; 10 nucleotides line up with TRBD1. V was clipped by 6 bases and J by 13 bases; unmatched bases: 5. The CDR3 runs 11 residues. The CDR3 region is CASRGTGAVTF. The CDR3 DNA sequence: TGTGCCAGCAGGGGGACAGGGGCAGTCACCTTC.